This record covers a single T cell receptor beta chain. Its antigen has not been determined. The input lacks base qualities; no much larger clone sits a single base away. The cohort comprised some 730 healthy bone marrow donors. Cohort members were all nominally healthy when sampled, although unrecorded immune exposures were likely present. The donor was CMV seronegative and was included in the group of about 400 seronegative cohort members. A peripheral blood sample was collected from each donor, and TCR beta sequencing was performed on peripheral blood mononuclear cells. The Qiagen DNeasy Blood Extraction Kit was used to extract genomic DNA from the blood cell samples. These data are taken from a study of cytomegalovirus exposure and HLA in healthy donors (dated by TCRdb to about 2017). As for the study more broadly: In an earlier analysis of under 600 of the donors, less than 350 Gb of sequence data and 100 million or so unique TCR beta sequences from about 179 million T cells were reported. About 300 gigabases of sequencing data and tens of millions of unique TCR sequences were included in an early release covering several hundred HLA-typed donors. Of the 350 to 400 genotyped donors, over 70% fell in the genetic ancestry cluster associated with self-reported Caucasian donors. The aim of the study was to test whether cataloging public T cell receptors could identify signatures of past pathogen exposure. The study used immunosequencing to profile the T cell repertoires of several hundred subjects and linked those repertoires to cytomegalovirus serostatus. In addition to the first cohort of about 650 subjects, a separate validation cohort of approximately 110 different subjects was used. To predict cytomegalovirus infection status, the study combined high-throughput TCR immunosequencing, statistical association of individual TCRs with disease status, and machine learning. A later analysis re-examined previously published TCR beta repertoires from over 500 donors and added high-resolution HLA genotyping to investigate patterns of TCR occurrence. Rather than drawing on any new phenotypic data, the later analysis identified candidate immune exposures from TCR beta sequences and the way those sequences occurred across donors. An earlier analysis of some 600 of the donors applied high-throughput TCR beta sequencing to assess whether each TCR beta V gene segment acted as functional or pseudogenic. Donor age, sex, ethnicity and CMV serostatus were collected together with the repertoire data. A later genetic analysis used genome-wide SNP genotypes for 398 of the 666 donors, treating that subset as a discovery cohort. All discovery cohort repertoires had been generated on a single sequencing platform. HLA typing included class I and class II loci at four-digit resolution. Typing coverage varied by locus: roughly 620-630 donors for A, B, C, DRB1 and DQB1; roughly 560 for DQA1; around 610 for DPA1; approximately 490 for DPB1. Roughly 5 DR-DQ haplotypes were handled as single units for association and clustering, since linkage in the cohort was strong. On average, roughly 240,000 unique TCR beta nucleotide sequences were sequenced per donor among roughly 430 genotyped donors of the cohort, with around 19% of those sequences being non-productive.

Its CDR3 holds 15 amino acids, cysteine through phenylalanine. Solely the CDR3 DNA is kept, with 45 bases framed from the first base. V is pared back by 1 base and J by 6 bases, with 12 bases lying between the germline termini. Reading the germline V gene (reference sequence) gives CDR1 LNHNV and CDR2 YYDKDF. Overall results and qualifications from the work: Assigning TCR associations to individual alleles was difficult when HLA alleles, especially DR and DQ, strongly co-occurred. A later analysis found that TCR association rates varied across HLA loci, with DRB1 alleles showing the most associated TCRs and HLA-C alleles the fewest. The only immune exposure information available for the cohort was CMV serostatus. A later analysis found that most CMV-associated TCR beta chains appeared HLA-restricted, with HLA associations seemingly driven largely by CMV exposure. The study gave a list of more than 150 TCR beta chains associated with cytomegalovirus. V-gene and J-gene trimming of TCR beta chains was associated with a missense DCLRE1C variant in a later genetic analysis, and the association was replicated in an independent cohort. A cluster of highly shared sequence variants was judged likely to be a technical artifact of the sequencing pipeline. Because HLA typing was missing for some donors at each locus, association tests included only the typed subset. The cohort was sequenced for TCR beta chains only, and without alpha or paired-chain data the features that could be detected were limited. The authors suggested that the approach could potentially be generalized to other disease states and immunological phenotypes. A later analysis reported that several top co-occurrence clusters appeared linked to parvovirus B19, influenza, CMV and Epstein-Barr virus. The earlier analysis of 587 of the donors excluded fewer than 20 rarely observed V segments, including chromosome 9 orphons, because counts were too low. A later genetic analysis reported fewer N-insertions in productive TCRs among donors in an Asian-associated ancestry cluster than the approximately 670-donor mean. Compared with equally common non-associated chains, HLA-associated TCR beta chains in a later analysis were more clonally expanded and had lower generation probabilities. Cytomegalovirus status was reported to be diagnosed by the classifier with high specificity and sensitivity in both the original and validation cohorts. In vitro tests confirmed that three of the cytomegalovirus-associated TCR beta chains recognize cytomegalovirus antigens. Linkage disequilibrium might explain the correlated functional status among segregating V segments, but an unknown experimental factor could not be excluded. In an earlier analysis of approximately 590 of the donors, most TCR beta V segments appeared in productive rearrangements about 90% or about 30% of the time, broadly matching IMGT annotations. Some IMGT-functional V segments, including TRBV6-2 and TRBV6-3, could not be told apart with the 87-base-pair reads, so those segments were excluded. A later analysis associated about 18,000 TCR beta sequences with specific HLA alleles at a false discovery rate of 0.05. While some public TCRs were present in many individuals, most TCR sequences turned up only very rarely across donors. A further reported finding was that TCR beta sequences accurately predicted the HLA-A and HLA-B alleles for most subjects in the first cohort. The presence/absence analyses assumed that sequencing depth was roughly uniform across donors, and that assumption may not be true.

Library generation was performed with the immunoSEQ multiplex PCR assay. A mixture of 60 forward primers for TCR Vbeta segments and 13 reverse primers for TCR Jbeta segments was used in the multiplex PCR. A multiplex PCR assay on genomic DNA amplified the CDR3 region of rearranged TCR beta genes. Amplified TCR beta libraries were sequenced as 87-base-pair reads on the Illumina HiSeq System. Per the authors' processing: A later analysis tallied 80 million to 95 million unique TCR beta chains across the roughly 610 repertoires, and around 12 million of those chains were shared by two or more donors. Raw reads were error-corrected and collapsed into unique sequences by a nearest-neighbor algorithm in which closely related sequences were merged to remove PCR and sequencing errors. Alignment of CDR3 sequences to IMGT reference sequences was used to assign V, D and J gene segments. For a sequence to be retained, a match of at least six nucleotides to both a V gene segment and a J gene segment was required. Rearrangements were classified as productive when the CDR3 lacked stop codons and remained in frame with V and J, and all other rearrangements were classified as non-productive. Following IMGT convention, CDR3 was defined as the stretch from the second conserved V-encoded cysteine up to the conserved J-encoded phenylalanine. Sequences without an unambiguous match to a single V gene segment were excluded from the earlier analysis of about 600 of the donors. In an earlier analysis of approximately 560 of the donors, a V segment was called functional when productive rearrangements were above 56.7%, and segregating when the standard deviation between donors exceeded 5%. To diagnose cytomegalovirus status from the catalog of TCR beta chain sequences, a statistical classification framework was built. In a later analysis, TCR nucleotide sequences were compared against IMGT/GENE-DB human TR gene sequences so that V and J genes could be assigned. In a later analysis, CDR3 sequences and most-parsimonious VDJ recombination scenarios were assigned using the TCRdist pipeline. A later analysis defined each TCR beta chain by its CDR3 amino acid sequence plus V-gene family, and excluded reads lacking a unique V-gene family. In a later analysis, 450 to 600 highly shared, low-generation-probability nucleotide sequences were removed to address suspected cross-contamination and a sequencing artifact. In a later analysis, a clonal expansion index for each public chain was calculated from normalized within-repertoire ranks of inferred template counts. In a later analysis, generation probabilities were computed with a VDJ recombination model fitted to out-of-frame rearrangements, and the resulting probabilities were checked against IGoR. Hypergeometric tests were used in a later analysis to score TCR-TCR, TCR-HLA and TCR-CMV co-occurrence, with a repertoire-size bias correction applied to the TCR pairs. In a later analysis, false discovery rates were estimated by permuting HLA or CMV assignments 20 times. In a later analysis, co-occurring TCRs were grouped using DBSCAN, with TCRdist sequence similarity added in when clustering inside HLA-allele-positive subsets. Repertoires with fewer than 30,000 or more than 120,000 public chains were left out of co-occurrence clustering, as were about 5 repertoires with anomalous nucleotide sharing. This is the immuneACCESS table as TCRdb keeps it, with only in-frame sequences that have V and J called. A part of the clones is gone; compared with another copy, unresolved V genes explain less than half, and the rest is unexplained. The DNA gave D and trimming, while V, J and clone size come from that table. The sample table contains under 200,000 clones; only one count was recorded for approximately 80% of them. Together, the top ten hold less than 2% of the sample.

The clonotype was recovered from a woman in her 30s in good health and CMV-seronegative. Sample: PBMCs. The chain is made from TRBV15 and TRBJ2-2, and TRBD1 may be the D gene, going by 5 matching bases. CDR3 region: CATSRGQTRAGELFF. Here is the DNA: TGTGCCACCAGCAGAGGACAGACCAGAGCCGGGGAGCTGTTTTTT. Reference TRBV15 and TRBJ2-2 proteins supply the regions before and after the CDR3; the full variable domain is: DAMVIQNPRYQVTQFGKPVTLSCSQTLNHNVMYWYQQKSSQAPKLLFHYYDKDFNNEADTPDNFQSRRPNTSFCFLDIRSPGLGDTAMYLCATSRGQTRAGELFFGEGSRLTVL.